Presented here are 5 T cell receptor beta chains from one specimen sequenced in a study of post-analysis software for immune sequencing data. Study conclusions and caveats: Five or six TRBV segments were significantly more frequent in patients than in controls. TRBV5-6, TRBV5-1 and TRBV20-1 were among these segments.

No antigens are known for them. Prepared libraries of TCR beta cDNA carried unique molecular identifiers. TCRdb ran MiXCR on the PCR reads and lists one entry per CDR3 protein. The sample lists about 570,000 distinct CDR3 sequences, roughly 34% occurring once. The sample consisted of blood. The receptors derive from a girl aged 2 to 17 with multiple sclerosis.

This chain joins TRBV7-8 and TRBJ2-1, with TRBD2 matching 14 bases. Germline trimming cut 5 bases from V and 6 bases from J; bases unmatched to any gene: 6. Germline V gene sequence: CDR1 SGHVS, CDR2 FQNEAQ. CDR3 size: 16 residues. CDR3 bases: TGTGCCAGCAGCACCAGACTAGCGGGGGGGCTCAATGAGCAGTTCTTC. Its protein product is CASSTRLAGGLNEQFF. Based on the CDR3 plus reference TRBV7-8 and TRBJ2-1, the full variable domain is GAGVSQSPRYKVAKRGQDVALRCDPISGHVSLFWYQQALGQGPEFLTYFQNEAQLDKSGLPSDRFFAERPEGSVSTLKIQRTQQEDSAVYLCASSTRLAGGLNEQFFGPGTRLTVL.

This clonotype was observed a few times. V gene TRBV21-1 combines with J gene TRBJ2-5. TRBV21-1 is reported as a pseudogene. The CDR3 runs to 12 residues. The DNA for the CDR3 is TGTGCCAGCAGCAAAAGCAGAGAGACCCAGTACTTC. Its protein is CASSKSRETQYF.

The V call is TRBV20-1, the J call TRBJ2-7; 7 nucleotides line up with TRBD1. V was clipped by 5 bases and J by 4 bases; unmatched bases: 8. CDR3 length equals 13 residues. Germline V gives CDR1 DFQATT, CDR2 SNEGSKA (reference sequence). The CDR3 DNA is TGCAGTGCTGAGACAGGGCTCGGGTACGAGCAGTACTTC. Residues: CSAETGLGYEQYF.

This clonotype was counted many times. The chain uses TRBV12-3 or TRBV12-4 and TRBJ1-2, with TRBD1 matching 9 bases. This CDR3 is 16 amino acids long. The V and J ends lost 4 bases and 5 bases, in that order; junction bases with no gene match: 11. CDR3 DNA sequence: TGTGCCAGCAGTTCGCGGGGACAGGGAGAGGGGTATGGCTACACCTTC. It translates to CASSSRGQGEGYGYTF.

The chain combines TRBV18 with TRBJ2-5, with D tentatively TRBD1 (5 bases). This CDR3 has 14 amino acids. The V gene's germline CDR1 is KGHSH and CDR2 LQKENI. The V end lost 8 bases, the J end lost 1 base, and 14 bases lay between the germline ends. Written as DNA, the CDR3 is TGTGCCAGCACTTTAACGCAGGGCCAAGAGACCCAGTACTTC. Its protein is CASTLTQGQETQYF.